This T cell receptor (beta chain) was sequenced in a study of CD8 T cells in ankylosing spondylitis. Trimming removed 4 bases at V and 5 bases at J, with 11 bases between. CDR3 length equals 13 residues. Germline V gene lookup returns CDR1 SEHNR and CDR2 FQNEAQ (reference sequence). Quantitative barcoded 5'-RACE was used to prepare TCR beta libraries. Each CDR3 protein gets one entry after TCRdb re-called the 5' RACE reads with MiXCR. Of roughly 100,000 distinct CDR3 sequences in the sample, under 30% were seen once. This clonotype has a single count. This chain connects TRBV7-9 to TRBJ1-1, with TRBD1 as a possible D gene (5 bases). Material: synovial fluid, either unsorted or a sorted T cell fraction (not recorded which). The clonotype was recovered from a male donor with ankylosing spondylitis. CDR3 in amino acids: CASSYGTWTEAFF. DNA of the CDR3: TGTGCCAGCAGCTATGGGACTTGGACTGAAGCTTTCTTT.